The source of this T cell receptor (beta chain) is a study of persistence of HIV-infected CD4 T cells. Study-wide findings and caveats: Degenerate expanded CDR3beta sequences were enriched among CMV- and Gag-responding cells.

Regarding this clone: What it recognizes is unknown.

This nonspecific control used anti-CD3/anti-CD28 bead stimulation of CD4+ T cells. CD4+ T cells upregulating both CD40 ligand and CD69 were sorted as responding cells. Donors had CD4+ T cell counts above 400 cells/uL and were CMV-seropositive. CD8+ T cells were removed from PBMCs prior to stimulation. The immunoSEQ assay was version 4, run in survey mode. Clones were sequenced by immunoSEQ multiplex PCR, and TCRdb holds only the in-frame ones, with some missing. This table holds 35,000 to 50,000 clones, roughly 92% found once. V shed 4 bases and J 10 bases; nucleotides not matched to a gene: 9. The CDR3 runs to 15 residues. Germline CDR1 SGHTA, CDR2 FQGNSA.

The chain recombines TRBV7-2 with TRBJ1-6; 8 bases align to TRBD1. This sample comprised CD4+ T cells sorted from PBMCs after roughly 19-hour stimulation, obtained from a patient who received antiretroviral therapy. This TCR came from an adult man with HIV who was CMV-seropositive. CDR3 in DNA: TGTGCCAGCAGCTCAGCAGGGGGCGTTGACTCACCCCTCCACTTT. Translating it yields CASSSAGGVDSPLHF.